This entry features one T cell receptor (beta chain) sequence. This sample was taken from a study of control samples from healthy donors and cancer patients. The assay was immunoSEQ multiplex PCR, and TCRdb's table has in-frame clones only and misses some. The table lists 180,000 or so clones, 80% to 95% of them singletons. Germline CDR1 reads ENHRY; CDR2 reads SYGVKD. This CDR3 is 17 amino acids long. V trimming: 0 bases; J trimming: 5 bases; junction bases outside the gene matches: 10. The origin of this receptor is a woman aged 60-75 years in good health. This chain links TRBV10-3 with TRBJ2-1, with 7 nucleotides matching TRBD2. Sequencing used blood. The CDR3 nucleotides are TGTGCCATCAGTGAGTCTATACGGTCTAGCGGTAACAATGAGCAGTTCTTC. Protein product: CAISESIRSSGNNEQFF.